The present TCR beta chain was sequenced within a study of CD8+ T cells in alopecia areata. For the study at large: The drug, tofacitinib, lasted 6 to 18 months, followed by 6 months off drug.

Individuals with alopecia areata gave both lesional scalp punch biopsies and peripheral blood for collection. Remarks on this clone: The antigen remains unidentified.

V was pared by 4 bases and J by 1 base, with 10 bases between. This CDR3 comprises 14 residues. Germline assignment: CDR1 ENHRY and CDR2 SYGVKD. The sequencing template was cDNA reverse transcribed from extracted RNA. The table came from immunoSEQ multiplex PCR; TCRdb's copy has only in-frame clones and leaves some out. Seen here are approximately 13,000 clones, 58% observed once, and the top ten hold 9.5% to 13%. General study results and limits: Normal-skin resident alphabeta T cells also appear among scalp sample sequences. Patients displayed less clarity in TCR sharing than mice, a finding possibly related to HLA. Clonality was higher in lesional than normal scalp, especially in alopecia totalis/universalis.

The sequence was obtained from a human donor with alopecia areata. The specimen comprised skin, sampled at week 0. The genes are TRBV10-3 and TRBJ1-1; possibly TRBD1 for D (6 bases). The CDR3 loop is CAISAGTKNTEAFF. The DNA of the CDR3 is TGTGCCATCAGTGCCGGGACAAAGAACACTGAAGCTTTCTTT.